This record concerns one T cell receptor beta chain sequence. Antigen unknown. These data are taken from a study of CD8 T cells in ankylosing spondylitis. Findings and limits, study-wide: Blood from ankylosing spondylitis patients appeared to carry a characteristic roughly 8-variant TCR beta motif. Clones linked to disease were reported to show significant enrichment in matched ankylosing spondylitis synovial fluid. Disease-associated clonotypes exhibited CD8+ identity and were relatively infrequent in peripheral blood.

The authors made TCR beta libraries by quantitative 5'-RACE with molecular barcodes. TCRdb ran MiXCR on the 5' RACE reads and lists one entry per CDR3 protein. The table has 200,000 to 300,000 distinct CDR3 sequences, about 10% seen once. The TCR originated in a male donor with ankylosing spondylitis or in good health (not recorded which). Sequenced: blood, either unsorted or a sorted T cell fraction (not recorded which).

In DNA form, the CDR3 reads TGTGCCAGCAGCTTAACGGTGAATCAGCCCCAGCATTTT. Protein product: CASSLTVNQPQHF. V usage is TRBV7-6 and J usage is TRBJ1-5; D is ambiguous. The CDR3 totals 13 residues. From germline, CDR1 is SGHVS and CDR2 FNYEAQ. The V end was cut by 2 bases, the J end by 4 bases, with 6 bases between.